These 11 T cell receptor beta chains were all obtained from the same sample, sequenced in a study of identical twins. TCRdb used MiXCR to reprocess the 5' RACE reads, holding one entry per CDR3 protein. The sample has 700,000 or so distinct CDR3 sequences; 21% are singletons. These data were likewise used in another study, on T cells expressing NK-cell markers.

Sequencing was done on a sample of PBMCs. The receptors come from a woman aged 18-29 years in good health.

There are many counts of this clonotype. This rearrangement joins TRBV20-1 to TRBJ1-2; 7 bases agree with TRBD1. The CDR3 loop spans 14 amino acids. The germline V gene has CDR1 DFQATT and CDR2 SNEGSKA (reference sequence). Unmatched junction bases numbered 9, after V lost 4 bases and J lost 4 bases. The CDR3 sequence is CSAKEGDSFYGYTF. CDR3 nucleotide sequence: TGCAGTGCTAAAGAAGGGGACAGCTTCTATGGCTACACCTTC.

The chain has TRBV7-8 and TRBJ2-6; the match to TRBD1 covers 8 bases. The CDR3 loop spans 16 amino acids. Germline V gene data show CDR1 as SGHVS and CDR2 as FQNEAQ. The V gene end was trimmed by 4 bases and the J gene end by 0 bases; junction bases not matched to a gene: 2. The CDR3 DNA is TGTGCCAGCAGCTCGACAGGGGACTCTGGGGCCAACGTCCTGACTTTC. It is translated as CASSSTGDSGANVLTF.

This clonotype was seen at least ten times. This chain connects TRBV24-1 to TRBJ2-5; D may be TRBD2 (6 bases). CDR1 is KGHDR and CDR2 is SFDVKD in the germline V gene. The CDR3 loop spans 15 amino acids. Between the trimmed V and J ends, which lost 2 bases and 5 bases, there was a span of 14 bases. DNA for the CDR3: TGTGCCACCAGTGATTCAAGGGAGGATAGGGAGACCCAGTACTTC. Amino acid sequence: CATSDSREDRETQYF.

This chain joins TRBV20-1 and TRBJ2-3; D is perhaps TRBD2 (7 bases). Germline CDR1 is DFQATT and CDR2 is SNEGSKA (reference sequence). V gave up 0 bases and J gave up 2 bases, with 12 bases separating them. This CDR3 region has 15 residues. CDR3 sequence (DNA): TGCAGTGCTAGAGATGGCGGGGGCTCCACAGATACGCAGTATTTT. It encodes CSARDGGGSTDTQYF.

This clonotype was seen more than once but under ten times. The J gene is TRBJ2-1, the V gene TRBV5-4; TRBD1 aligns across 9 bases. V was pared by 4 bases and J by 9 bases, with 17 bases of the junction left unmatched. In germline, CDR1 is SGHNT, CDR2 YYREEE (reference sequence). CDR3 length equals 17 residues. The CDR3 DNA reads as TGTGCCAGCAGCACCAAACGCCGGGACAGGGTTCGGGGTGAGCAGTTCTTC. The encoded protein is CASSTKRRDRVRGEQFF.

The genes are TRBV27 and TRBJ2-7; D could derive from TRBD1 or TRBD2 (6 bases each). Trimming took off 2 bases at V and 4 bases at J, with 18 bases between the two ends. The CDR3 runs 16 residues. The V gene's germline CDR1 is MNHEY and CDR2 SMNVEV (reference sequence). The CDR3 is CASSLIAPRGGYEQYF. CDR3 sequence (DNA): TGTGCCAGCAGTTTAATCGCCCCCAGGGGAGGATACGAGCAGTACTTC.

This clonotype was seen more than once but under ten times. This chain uses TRBV6-1 with TRBJ2-1; TRBD1 might be the D (5 bases). The CDR3 is 13 residues long. CDR1 and CDR2 (germline): MNHNS, SASEGT. The V end lost 1 base, the J end lost 12 bases, and 13 bases lay between the germline ends. The CDR3 DNA reads TGTGCCAGCAGTGAAGTTTTAAGGGGCACGCAGTTCTTC. This gives the protein CASSEVLRGTQFF.

The J gene is TRBJ2-3, the V gene TRBV5-6, with 10 bases that match TRBD1. The CDR3 sequence is 16 residues long. Germline CDR1 and CDR2: SGHDT and YYEEEE. The junction had 9 bases not matched to a gene; V was cut back by 2 bases and J by 6 bases. In DNA, the CDR3 is TGTGCCAGCAGCTTTGGTCCCGGGACAGGGGCTGATACGCAGTATTTT. Protein: CASSFGPGTGADTQYF.

The genes are TRBV20-1 and TRBJ2-1; 16 bases are a match to TRBD2. The germline V gene encodes CDR1 DFQATT and CDR2 SNEGSKA (reference sequence). This CDR3 region has 17 residues. The J segment lost 6 bases and the V segment lost 5 bases, leaving 10 bases of the junction unmatched. The CDR3 region is CSAPGTSGGANVNEQFF. The DNA for the CDR3 is TGCAGTGCTCCTGGGACTAGCGGGGGGGCCAATGTCAATGAGCAGTTCTTC.

The chain recombines TRBV7-9 with TRBJ2-3; 8 bases match TRBD2. This CDR3 has 16 amino acids. Germline-derived CDR1 and CDR2 are SEHNR and FQNEAQ (reference sequence). Losses at the gene ends were 5 bases for V and 0 bases for J; bases not matched to a gene: 7. In nucleotides, the CDR3 is TGTGCCAGCAGCGAACTAGCGGCGACTAGCACAGATACGCAGTATTTT. Translated, it gives CASSELAATSTDTQYF.

This clonotype showed up many times. This chain connects TRBV12-3 or TRBV12-4 to TRBJ1-1; 7 bases are a match to TRBD1. Trimming took 4 bases from V and 6 from J; bases not matched to a gene: 8. The CDR3 runs to 14 residues. The CDR3 protein is CASSSLGGTAEAFF. In DNA form, the CDR3 reads TGTGCCAGCAGTTCTCTAGGGGGGACAGCTGAAGCTTTCTTT.